Shown below are 10 T cell receptor beta chains from a single sample sequenced in a study of CD8+ T cells in alopecia areata. Extraction of RNA preceded its reverse transcription into cDNA, which served as the sequencing template. The repertoire was sequenced with immunoSEQ multiplex PCR; TCRdb's copy has only in-frame clones and lacks some. Among approximately 210,000 clones listed, approximately 67% were seen once. Treatment denoted: oral pan-JAK inhibitor, 5-10 mg twice daily. The sample in question was CD4+ T cells sorted from blood, obtained between weeks 43 and 45, from a patient treated with tofacitinib. The receptors derive from a human donor with alopecia areata.

The CDR3 region is CATSTPARTNTEAFF. DNA of the CDR3: TGTGCCACCAGCACCCCCGCCAGAACAAACACTGAAGCTTTCTTT. This chain links TRBV15 with TRBJ1-1; D is uncertain. Germline CDR1 reads LNHNV; CDR2 reads YYDKDF (reference sequence). Trimming shortened V by 4 bases and J by 2 bases, and 14 bases separated the two germline ends. This CDR3 spans 15 amino acids.

The rearrangement links TRBV5-1 to TRBJ2-1, with TRBD1 identical over 7 bases. The V and J ends lost 2 bases and 6 bases, in that order; junction bases with no gene match: 8. Germline CDR1 reads SGHRS; CDR2 reads YFSETQ. The CDR3 has 15 residues. CDR3 sequence reads: CASSLGGTETNEQFF. The CDR3 coding sequence is TGCGCCAGCAGCTTAGGTGGGACAGAGACCAATGAGCAGTTCTTC.

The genes are TRBV29-1 and TRBJ1-4; TRBD1 matches 10 bases. Unmatched junction bases numbered 2, after V lost 5 bases and J lost 5 bases. The germline V gene has CDR1 SQVTM and CDR2 ANQGSEA. The CDR3 spans 13 residues. In DNA, the CDR3 is TGCAGCGTTAGGGGACAGGGGAATGAAAAACTGTTTTTT. This sequence encodes CSVRGQGNEKLFF.

This chain connects TRBV30 to TRBJ1-1; weak D call: TRBD1 (5 bases). V was trimmed by 7 bases and J by 0 bases, leaving 9 bases between them. Germline V gene data show CDR1 as GTSNPN and CDR2 as SVGIG (reference sequence). The CDR3 covers 12 residues. As DNA, the CDR3 is TGTGCCTCCGGGACGTTGAACACTGAAGCTTTCTTT. Translation gives CASGTLNTEAFF. Full variable domain (rest looked up from reference TRBV30 and TRBJ1-1): SQTIHQWPATLVQPVGSPLSLECTVEGTSNPNLYWYRQAAGRGLQLLFYSVGIGQISSEVPQNLSASRPQDRQFILSSKKLLLSDSGFYLCASGTLNTEAFFGQGTRLTVV.

The chain links TRBV6-6 to TRBJ2-7; D not resolved. CDR1 is MNHNY and CDR2 is SVGAGI in the germline V gene (reference sequence). There are 14 residues in the CDR3. The ends were cut back, 5 bases at V and 2 bases at J, with 13 bases in the middle. Here the CDR3 reads CASSASPRPYEQYF. In nucleotides, the CDR3 is TGTGCCAGCAGTGCCTCCCCCCGACCCTACGAGCAGTACTTC.

This chain uses TRBV7-9 with TRBJ2-3; TRBD1 aligns across 7 bases. The trim removed 5 bases at V and 5 bases at J, leaving 4 bases unmatched. Germline assignment: CDR1 SEHNR and CDR2 FQNEAQ (reference sequence). The CDR3 extends over 13 amino acids. The CDR3 sequence is CASSPGQQDTQYF. The CDR3 bases are TGTGCCAGCAGCCCGGGACAGCAAGATACGCAGTATTTT.

The table lists this clone with a count of one. The rearrangement joins TRBV29-1 to TRBJ2-2, with D possibly being TRBD1 (6 bases). The CDR3 sequence is 12 residues long. The V end lost 3 bases, the J end lost 6 bases, and 8 bases lay between the germline ends. Germline-derived CDR1 and CDR2 are SQVTM and ANQGSEA. Here the CDR3 DNA reads TGCAGCGTTGATAACAGGGCCGGGGAGCTGTTTTTT. Encoded protein: CSVDNRAGELFF.

This clone was seen a few times. The chain combines TRBV29-1 with TRBJ2-5; no firm D call. V gave up 3 bases and J gave up 4 bases, with 15 bases separating them. Germline-derived CDR1 and CDR2 are SQVTM and ANQGSEA. The CDR3 is 14 residues long. The CDR3 sequence is CSVDRMEMGETQYF. Written as DNA, the CDR3 is TGCAGCGTTGACCGTATGGAGATGGGAGAGACCCAGTACTTC. Drawing the rest from reference TRBV29-1 and TRBJ2-5, the complete variable domain is SAVISQKPSRDICQRGTSLTIQCQVDSQVTMMFWYRQQPGQSLTLIATANQGSEATYESGFVIDKFPISRPNLTFSTLTVSNMSPEDSSIYLCSVDRMEMGETQYFGPGTRLLVL.

This clone has just a few counts. The V call is TRBV29-1, the J call TRBJ1-1, with 11 bases aligning to TRBD1. The CDR3 spans 15 residues. CDR1 SQVTM and CDR2 ANQGSEA come from the germline V gene. The J segment lost 2 bases and the V segment lost 4 bases, leaving 6 bases of the junction unmatched. CDR3 sequence: CSVARDRGSNTEAFF. The CDR3 region has the DNA TGCAGCGTTGCCAGGGACAGGGGGTCAAACACTGAAGCTTTCTTT. Looking up the rest from reference TRBV29-1 and TRBJ1-1 gives the full variable domain: SAVISQKPSRDICQRGTSLTIQCQVDSQVTMMFWYRQQPGQSLTLIATANQGSEATYESGFVIDKFPISRPNLTFSTLTVSNMSPEDSSIYLCSVARDRGSNTEAFFGQGTRLTVV.

This clone came up many times. The chain employs TRBV10-3 and TRBJ1-6; D gene unclear. V gave up 0 bases and J gave up 4 bases, with 7 bases separating them. CDR3 length: 15 amino acids. Germline V CDR1 and CDR2: ENHRY, SYGVKD. The chain's CDR3 is CAISESAGYNSPLHF. The CDR3 nucleotides are TGTGCCATCAGTGAGTCGGCGGGATATAATTCACCCCTCCACTTT.